Below, one TCR beta chain is given with its context. No antigen is known for it. This entry belongs to a study of Ad26.COV2.S vaccination and SARS-CoV-2 variants. Turning to the study itself: The vaccine Ad26.COV2.S was put into the muscle once, or twice with 56 days between.

The CDR3 has 15 residues. The ends were cut back, 7 bases at V and 4 bases at J, with 19 bases in the middle. Per germline, CDR1 LGHDT and CDR2 YNNKEL (reference sequence). Treatment noted: 15 to 20 received Ad26.COV2.S at low or high dose, single or two shots; 5 received placebo; per-sample allocation not given. Sampling occurred on day 63 after the first vaccine or placebo injection. Study-wide results and caveats: Placebo and vaccine recipients had non-spike TCR breadth that was similar. Higher spike-specific TCR breadth was found in vaccine recipients than in placebo recipients. Quantification of TCR breadth and depth may have yielded underestimates of total T cell responses.

Assay: immunoSEQ multiplex PCR; the TCRdb copy retains only in-frame clones and omits some. The sample contains 300,000 to 400,000 clones, 86% of which appear only once. The input for sequencing was peripheral blood, taken in a trial of Ad26.COV2.S vaccine versus placebo. This rearrangement joins TRBV3-1 (or the pseudogene TRBV3-2) to TRBJ1-1, with a possible D match to TRBD1 (5 bases). This receptor was taken from a person aged 18-60 years who received the Ad26.COV2.S COVID-19 vaccine or a placebo. The CDR3 coding sequence is TGTGCCAGCACCCACCAGGGCGGGATGAGCACTGAAGCTTTCTTT. As protein: CASTHQGGMSTEAFF.